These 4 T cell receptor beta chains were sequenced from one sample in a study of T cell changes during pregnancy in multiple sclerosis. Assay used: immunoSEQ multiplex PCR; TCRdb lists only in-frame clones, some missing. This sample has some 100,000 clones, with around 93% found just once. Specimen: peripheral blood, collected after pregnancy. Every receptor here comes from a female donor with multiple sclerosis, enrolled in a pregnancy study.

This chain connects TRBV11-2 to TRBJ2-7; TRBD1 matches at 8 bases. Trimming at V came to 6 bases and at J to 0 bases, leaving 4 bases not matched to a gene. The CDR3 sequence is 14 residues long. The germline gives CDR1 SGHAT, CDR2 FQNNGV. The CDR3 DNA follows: TGTGCCAGCAGAACAGGGGGGAGCTCCTACGAGCAGTACTTC. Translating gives CASRTGGSSYEQYF.

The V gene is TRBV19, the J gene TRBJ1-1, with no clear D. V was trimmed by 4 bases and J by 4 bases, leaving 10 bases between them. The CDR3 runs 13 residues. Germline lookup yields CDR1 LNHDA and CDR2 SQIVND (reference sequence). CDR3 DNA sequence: TGTGCCAGTAGTAGGCGAGGAGTCACTGAAGCTTTCTTT. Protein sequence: CASSRRGVTEAFF.

The CDR3 DNA is TGTGCCAGCAGCCCGAGCGCGCTGACGGATGGCTACACCTTC. It is translated as CASSPSALTDGYTF. This chain uses TRBV7-9 with TRBJ1-2; no reliable D call. This CDR3 is 14 amino acids long. Trimming took off 5 bases at V and 6 bases at J, with 16 bases between the two ends. Per the germline V gene, CDR1 is SEHNR and CDR2 is FQNEAQ (reference sequence).

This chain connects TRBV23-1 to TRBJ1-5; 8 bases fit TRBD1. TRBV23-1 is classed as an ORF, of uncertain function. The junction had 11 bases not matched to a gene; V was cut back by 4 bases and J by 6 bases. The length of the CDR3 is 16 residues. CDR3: CASSPPQDRAGQPQHF. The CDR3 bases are TGCGCCAGCAGTCCACCCCAGGACAGGGCGGGTCAGCCCCAGCATTTT.